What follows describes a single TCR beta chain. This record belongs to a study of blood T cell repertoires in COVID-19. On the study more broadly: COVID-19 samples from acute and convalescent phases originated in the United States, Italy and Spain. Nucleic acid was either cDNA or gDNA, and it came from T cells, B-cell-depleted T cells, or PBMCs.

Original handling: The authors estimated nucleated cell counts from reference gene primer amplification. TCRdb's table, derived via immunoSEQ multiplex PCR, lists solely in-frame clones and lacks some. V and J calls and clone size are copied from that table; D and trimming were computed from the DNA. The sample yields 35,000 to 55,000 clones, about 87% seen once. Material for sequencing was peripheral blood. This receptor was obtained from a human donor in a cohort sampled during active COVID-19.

The CDR3 DNA reads TGTGCCAGAAGCTTCCCTCTGGGAGGGAGAAGGGACGAGCAGTTCTTC. Translation: CARSFPLGGRRDEQFF. The rearrangement uses TRBV5-3 and TRBJ2-1; 7 bases are shared with TRBD2. TRBV5-3 is an ORF, and what it does is uncertain. The V segment lost 2 bases and the J segment 10 bases; nucleotides outside the gene matches: 15. The CDR3 has 16 amino acids.